A single sample gave rise to the 27 T cell receptor beta chains below, sequenced in a study of shared T cell receptors in the human thymus (dated by TCRdb to 2020 to 2022). Libraries were prepared through the immunoSEQ multiplex PCR assay. TCRdb's version of the immuneACCESS table is confined to in-frame rearrangements and falls short of the full clone set. An unresolved V gene accounts for under half of the shortfall where checked; the remainder is of unknown origin. Here the sample has under 850,000 clones; around 89% occur a single time. The leading ten clones occupy 0.0095% to 0.011% of the sample. These same records also appear under a second study, on human thymus T cells.

The specimen was thymocytes. The receptors stem from a boy in the first two years of life with a congenital heart defect. Donor details come from another sample of the same person, matched by shared clones.

The V call is TRBV28, the J call TRBJ2-7, with 7 positions matching TRBD1. After removal of 5 bases from V and 4 bases from J, the junction contained 14 bases not matched to a gene. The CDR3 spans 16 residues. Germline V CDR1 and CDR2: MDHEN, SYDVKM. CDR3 DNA: TGTGCCAGCAGTCCCGCTTTGACTACAGGGGCATACGAGCAGTACTTC. Amino acid sequence: CASSPALTTGAYEQYF.

The rearrangement links TRBV4-3 to TRBJ2-2; D is undetermined. Trimming left V 1 base short and J 6 bases short, with 3 bases between. CDR1 LGHNA and CDR2 YSLEER come from the germline V gene. This CDR3 contains 12 residues. Here the CDR3 reads CASSQAPGELFF. The DNA for the CDR3 is TGCGCCAGCAGCCAAGCTCCCGGGGAGCTGTTTTTT.

This chain uses TRBV11-2 with TRBJ2-3, with 13 positions matching TRBD2. The CDR3 contains 16 residues. After removal of 5 bases from V and 6 bases from J, the junction contained 8 bases not matched to a gene. Germline V gives CDR1 SGHAT, CDR2 FQNNGV. The CDR3: CASSPSGTSGIDTQYF. The CDR3 nucleotides read TGTGCCAGCAGCCCGTCCGGGACTAGCGGGATTGATACGCAGTATTTT.

The chain links TRBV7-2 to TRBJ2-5, with D possibly TRBD2 on 6 matching bases. This CDR3 is built from 16 residues. CDR1 is SGHTA, CDR2 FQGNSA, per germline. Deletions cut 1 base from V and 1 base from J, with 13 bases between. The CDR3 spells CASSLGLARLQETQYF. The DNA for the CDR3 is TGTGCCAGCAGCTTAGGGCTAGCGCGACTCCAAGAGACCCAGTACTTC.

Regarding this clone: The junction shows a germline mismatch at one end, possibly a read error. DNA of the CDR3: TGCACCCTACTCACAGGGACCAAATTC. This encodes CTLLTGTKF. V gene TRBV20-1 combines with J gene TRBJ1-2, with a possible D match to TRBD1 (6 bases). CDR3 size: 9 residues. CDR1 and CDR2 (germline): DFQATT, SNEGSKA (reference sequence).

The V gene is TRBV5-8, the J gene TRBJ2-7; 9 bases fit TRBD1. The junction had 5 bases not matched to a gene; V was cut back by 0 bases and J by 7 bases. CDR3 size: 14 residues. CDR1 and CDR2 from the germline V gene are SGHTS and YDEGEE. Here the CDR3 DNA reads TGTGCCAGCAGCTTGGGGGGACAGGGCGCGGAGCAGTACTTC. This gives the protein CASSLGGQGAEQYF.

The chain is built from TRBV10-2 and TRBJ2-7; 11 positions agree with TRBD2. The CDR3 sequence is 18 residues long. V was pared by 5 bases and J by 5 bases, with 17 bases of the junction left unmatched. In germline, CDR1 is WSHSY, CDR2 SAAADI. CDR3 nucleotides: TGCGCCAGCAGTCAGGGACTAGCGGACCAACTAGACCCCCACGAGCAGTACTTC. Its translation is CASSQGLADQLDPHEQYF.

This clone was recorded only once. In DNA form, the CDR3 reads TGTGCCAGCAGCTTGGTACCGGGACTAGCTCAAGAGACCCAGTACTTC. Translation: CASSLVPGLAQETQYF. V and J are TRBV5-4 and TRBJ2-5, with 9 bases identical to TRBD2. Germline V gene data show CDR1 as SGHNT and CDR2 as YYREEE (reference sequence). Germline trimming cut 0 bases from V and 2 bases from J; bases unmatched to any gene: 5. The CDR3 has 16 amino acids.

The V and J genes are TRBV7-9 and TRBJ2-1; D is possibly TRBD2 (6 bases). The V gene's germline CDR1 is SEHNR and CDR2 FQNEAQ (reference sequence). V was shortened by 2 bases and J by 6 bases, with 17 bases between the two germline ends. CDR3 size: 16 residues. The CDR3 region has the DNA TGTGCCAGCAGCTTATTTGGGGCTAGCGATTGCAATGAGCAGTTCTTC. This encodes CASSLFGASDCNEQFF. Combining the CDR3 with reference TRBV7-9 and TRBJ2-1 gives the whole variable domain DTGVSQNPRHKITKRGQNVTFRCDPISEHNRLYWYRQTLGQGPEFLTYFQNEAQLEKSRLLSDRFSAERPKGSFSTLEIQRTEQGDSAMYLCASSLFGASDCNEQFFGPGTRLTVL.

The chain couples TRBV7-6 to TRBJ1-1, with no clear D. CDR1 is SGHVS, CDR2 FNYEAQ, per germline. The CDR3 sequence is 15 residues long. Trimming left V 1 base short and J 1 base short, with 10 bases between. The chain's CDR3 is CASSLGVHGNTEAFF. CDR3 sequence (DNA): TGTGCCAGCAGCTTAGGTGTCCACGGGAACACTGAAGCTTTCTTT.

The chain has TRBV9 and TRBJ2-5, with 14 bases aligning to TRBD2. Germline lookup yields CDR1 SGDLS and CDR2 YYNGEE. V dropped 3 bases and J dropped 4; count of bases not matched to a gene: 8. The CDR3 totals 17 residues. The CDR3 nucleotides read TGTGCCAGCAGCGCGAAGGGACTAGCGGGAGAGAGAGAGACCCAGTACTTC. As protein: CASSAKGLAGERETQYF.

The chain uses TRBV5-8 and TRBJ1-5; TRBD1 aligns across 8 bases. Germline loops: CDR1 SGHTS, CDR2 YDEGEE. Germline trimming cut 4 bases from V and 0 bases from J; bases unmatched to any gene: 6. The CDR3 length is 16 residues. The CDR3 region has the DNA TGTGCCAGCAGCCTGGACAGGGTAGATAGCAATCAGCCCCAGCATTTT. Its protein is CASSLDRVDSNQPQHF.

V and J are TRBV29-1 and TRBJ1-4; 7 bases match TRBD1. Trimming removed 0 bases from V and 2 bases from J; junction bases left unmatched: 6. Germline CDR1 SQVTM, CDR2 ANQGSEA. The CDR3 length is 16 residues. The CDR3 here is CSVEDRDSVTNEKLFF. The CDR3 DNA reads TGCAGCGTTGAAGATAGGGACAGCGTCACTAATGAAAAACTGTTTTTT. The full variable domain, with the rest looked up from reference TRBV29-1 and TRBJ1-4, is SAVISQKPSRDICQRGTSLTIQCQVDSQVTMMFWYRQQPGQSLTLIATANQGSEATYESGFVIDKFPISRPNLTFSTLTVSNMSPEDSSIYLCSVEDRDSVTNEKLFFGSGTQLSVL.

In DNA form, the CDR3 reads TGTGCCAGCAGCGAGAGCGGGCGACTCTACAATGAGCAGTTCTTC. Protein: CASSESGRLYNEQFF. The V gene is TRBV9, the J gene TRBJ2-1, with D perhaps matching TRBD2 (6 bases). V was clipped by 3 bases and J by 3 bases, with 13 bases between them. The germline gives CDR1 SGDLS, CDR2 YYNGEE. The CDR3 runs to 15 residues. Full variable domain (missing parts from reference TRBV9 and TRBJ2-1): DSGVTQTPKHLITATGQRVTLRCSPRSGDLSVYWYQQSLDQGLQFLIQYYNGEERAKGNILERFSAQQFPDLHSELNLSSLELGDSALYFCASSESGRLYNEQFFGPGTRLTVL.

The CDR3 sequence: CASSTSPGLAGVGNEQFF. Written as DNA, the CDR3 is TGTGCCAGCAGCACCTCCCCGGGACTAGCGGGAGTGGGGAATGAGCAGTTCTTC. The gene calls are TRBV7-3 and TRBJ2-1; 14 bases are a match to TRBD2. The CDR3 sequence is 18 residues long. V was pared by 5 bases and J by 7 bases, with 13 bases of the junction left unmatched. Per the germline V gene, CDR1 is SGHTA and CDR2 is FQGTGA. Based on the CDR3 plus reference TRBV7-3 and TRBJ2-1, the full variable domain is GAGVSQTPSNKVTEKGKYVELRCDPISGHTALYWYRQSLGQGPEFLIYFQGTGAADDSGLPNDRFFAVRPEGSVSTLKIQRTERGDSAVYLCASSTSPGLAGVGNEQFFGPGTRLTVL.

The chain recombines TRBV7-6 with TRBJ1-1, with a possible D match to TRBD1 (5 bases). There are 18 residues in the CDR3. Germline CDR1 is SGHVS and CDR2 is FNYEAQ. V lost 0 bases, J lost 1 base, and 18 bases lay in between. CDR3 loop: CASSLAGESGGENTEAFF. CDR3 nucleotides: TGTGCCAGCAGCTTAGCGGGAGAGTCAGGAGGGGAGAACACTGAAGCTTTCTTT.

CDR3 nucleotide sequence: TGTGCCAGCAGTTACCCTGGGCTAGCTGAGCAGTTCTTC. Translated, it gives CASSYPGLAEQFF. The V call is TRBV6-5, the J call TRBJ2-1, with D perhaps TRBD2 (5 bases). V was pared by 2 bases and J by 9 bases, with 11 bases between. CDR1 is MNHEY, CDR2 SVGAGI, per germline. The CDR3 is made up of 13 amino acids.

This chain joins TRBV19 and TRBJ1-1; D is ambiguous. The V and J ends lost 3 bases and 3 bases respectively, with 20 bases between them. This CDR3 is built from 17 residues. Germline lookup yields CDR1 LNHDA and CDR2 SQIVND (reference sequence). DNA of the CDR3: TGTGCCAGTAGTATTTCCCCTCATAGAGGGTGGGACACTGAAGCTTTCTTT. Translation: CASSISPHRGWDTEAFF.

This chain connects TRBV4-3 to TRBJ1-2; the match to TRBD1 covers 8 bases. The junction had 14 bases not matched to a gene; V was cut back by 0 bases and J by 5 bases. CDR1 LGHNA and CDR2 YSLEER come from the germline V gene. This CDR3 spans 18 amino acids. The CDR3 DNA follows: TGCGCCAGCAGCCAAGAACCCTCCGCTGACAGGGGTGGGTATGGCTACACCTTC. Residues: CASSQEPSADRGGYGYTF.

The chain recombines TRBV18 with TRBJ2-7, with a tentative D call TRBD1 (5 bases). The CDR3 contains 15 residues. Trimming left V 3 bases short and J 2 bases short, with 14 bases between. Germline CDR1 reads KGHSH; CDR2 reads LQKENI. In DNA, the CDR3 is TGTGCCAGCTCACCCCGTACCGGCAGGGCCTACGAGCAGTACTTC. The encoded protein is CASSPRTGRAYEQYF.

The genes are TRBV11-2 and TRBJ2-3, with a weak D call TRBD2 (5 bases). CDR3 length equals 14 residues. With 5 bases removed from V and 1 base from J, the gap between germline ends came to 10 bases. Germline CDR1 SGHAT, CDR2 FQNNGV. The DNA of the CDR3 is TGTGCCAGCAGCCCCCCGGAGGGCACAGATACGCAGTATTTT. Translated: CASSPPEGTDTQYF.

The chain links TRBV19 to TRBJ2-7; tentatively, D is TRBD1 (6 bases). V was trimmed by 5 bases and J by 0 bases, leaving 14 bases between them. This CDR3 has 15 residues. Germline CDR1 is LNHDA and CDR2 is SQIVND (reference sequence). The CDR3 sequence: CASSSSRDNSYEQYF. In DNA, the CDR3 is TGTGCCAGTAGTTCATCCCGGGACAACTCCTACGAGCAGTACTTC.

The chain combines TRBV2 with TRBJ2-1; D is possibly TRBD1 (6 bases). V was clipped by 4 bases and J by 6 bases, with 10 bases between them. There are 13 residues in the CDR3. Per germline, CDR1 SNHLY and CDR2 FYNNEI. CDR3 bases: TGTGCCAGCAGTGGGGTAGGGGGCAATGAGCAGTTCTTC. This codes for CASSGVGGNEQFF.

In nucleotides, the CDR3 is TGCGCCAGCAGCTCGCCCAGGACAGGGAGGGTCTACGAGCAGTACTTC. Translating gives CASSSPRTGRVYEQYF. The chain uses TRBV5-1 and TRBJ2-7; D might be TRBD1 (8 bases). CDR1 SGHRS and CDR2 YFSETQ come from the germline V gene. The CDR3 sequence is 16 residues long. Trimming shortened V by 3 bases and J by 3 bases, and 19 bases separated the two germline ends.

This chain uses TRBV30 with TRBJ2-7; TRBD2 is a possible D gene (5 bases). CDR3 size: 13 residues. With 2 bases removed from V and 0 bases from J, the gap between germline ends came to 8 bases. Germline CDR1 is GTSNPN and CDR2 is SVGIG (reference sequence). CDR3 bases: TGTGCCTGGAGTCGGGGTAGCTCCTACGAGCAGTACTTC. This translates into CAWSRGSSYEQYF.

V usage is TRBV7-9 and J usage is TRBJ2-7; tentatively, D is TRBD2 (6 bases). The CDR3 totals 15 residues. The germline V gene has CDR1 SEHNR and CDR2 FQNEAQ (reference sequence). V gave up 1 base and J gave up 1 base, with 11 bases separating them. The CDR3 region has the DNA TGTGCCAGCAGCTTAGTACACGGGAGATCCTACGAGCAGTACTTC. Its protein product is CASSLVHGRSYEQYF.

The chain carries TRBV11-3 and TRBJ2-1; D may be TRBD1 (6 bases). Per the germline V gene, CDR1 is SGHNT and CDR2 is YENEEA. Trimming pared 6 bases from V and 6 bases from J, leaving 15 bases between. The CDR3 runs to 14 residues. CDR3 coding DNA: TGTGCCAGCAGTGGGGGCCCTTGGTCCAATGAGCAGTTCTTC. Protein: CASSGGPWSNEQFF. Full variable domain (missing parts from reference TRBV11-3 and TRBJ2-1): EAGVVQSPRYKIIEKKQPVAFWCNPISGHNTLYWYLQNLGQGPELLIRYENEEAVDDSQLPKDRFSAERLKGVDSTLKIQPAELGDSAVYLCASSGGPWSNEQFFGPGTRLTVL.